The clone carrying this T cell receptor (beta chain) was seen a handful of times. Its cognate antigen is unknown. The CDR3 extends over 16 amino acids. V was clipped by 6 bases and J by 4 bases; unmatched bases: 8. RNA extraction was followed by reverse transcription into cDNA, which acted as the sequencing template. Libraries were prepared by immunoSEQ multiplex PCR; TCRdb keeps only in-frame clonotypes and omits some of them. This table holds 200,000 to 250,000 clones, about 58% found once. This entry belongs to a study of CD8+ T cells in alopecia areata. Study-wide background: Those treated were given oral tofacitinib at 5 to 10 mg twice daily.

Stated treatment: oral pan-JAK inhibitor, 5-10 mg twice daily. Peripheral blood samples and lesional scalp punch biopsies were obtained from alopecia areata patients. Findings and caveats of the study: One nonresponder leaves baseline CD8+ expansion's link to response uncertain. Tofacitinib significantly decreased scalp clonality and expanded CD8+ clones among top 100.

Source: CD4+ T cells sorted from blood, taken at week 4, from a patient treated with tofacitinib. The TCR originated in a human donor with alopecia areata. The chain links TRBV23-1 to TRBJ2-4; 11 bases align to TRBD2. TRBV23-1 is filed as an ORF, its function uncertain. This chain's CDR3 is CASSPGASGGKNIQYF. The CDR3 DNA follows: TGCGCCAGCAGCCCAGGGGCTAGCGGGGGGAAAAACATTCAGTACTTC.